This record concerns one T cell receptor beta chain sequence. The antigen remains undetermined. This specimen comes from a study of radiotherapy plus CTLA-4 blockade in lung cancer. Study-wide results and caveats: The best predictor of response was reported to be early blood T cell clone dynamics, with interferon-beta.

Germline values: CDR1 LNHDA, CDR2 SQIVND (reference sequence). This CDR3 spans 13 amino acids. V was cut by 2 bases and J by 0 bases, with 4 bases left in between. Sequencing used immunoSEQ multiplex PCR; TCRdb keeps in-frame clones, though not all of them. This sample has about 80,000 clones, with around 78% found just once. The V gene is TRBV19, the J gene TRBJ1-1; no clear D. The clonotype was recovered from a human donor with non-small cell lung cancer whose response to radiotherapy plus ipilimumab could not be evaluated. Some clones in this sample may be carry-over from other donors' samples. Sequenced here: peripheral blood, sampled from a patient treated with radiotherapy plus ipilimumab. CDR3 in amino acids: CASSISLNTEAFF. Written as DNA, the CDR3 is TGTGCCAGTAGTATAAGCTTGAACACTGAAGCTTTCTTT.